The TCR beta chain described here comes from a study of T cell responses to AZD1222 COVID-19 vaccine. Looking at the study overall: Second doses were pooled across both intervals (about 4 or about 12 weeks). Regarding the study as a whole: An increase in Spike-specific TCR breadth and depth was observed after two AZD1222 doses. It should be noted that donors were predominantly white British and more often female, and clonal diversity was possibly underestimated. Repertoire sampling was restricted to post-peak T cell response timepoints.

This CDR3 is 14 amino acids long. Germline V gene data show CDR1 as LGHDT and CDR2 as YNNKEL (reference sequence). V lost 4 bases and J 7 bases, leaving 14 bases between the germline ends. In the case of this clone: Its target is unknown.

This table comes from immunoSEQ multiplex PCR, and its TCRdb copy is limited to in-frame clones, with some not included. This table has roughly 150,000 clones, 80% to 95% appearing once. Specimen: peripheral blood, collected on day 0 of AZD1222 vaccination. The V gene is TRBV3-1 (or the pseudogene TRBV3-2), the J gene TRBJ1-5; TRBD1 might be the D (5 bases). This sequence originates from an adult in good health. Here the CDR3 reads CASSRPGSGQPQHF. The CDR3 DNA sequence: TGTGCCAGCAGCCGTCCAGGGTCCGGACAGCCCCAGCATTTT.